Detailed here is one T cell receptor beta chain. The specificity of this receptor is unknown. No much larger clone exists at a distance of one base, and base qualities are not known. These data belong to a study of blood T cells in healthy people across ages (dated by TCRdb to about 2015). With respect to the entire study: In model experiments, template switching captured about one uniquely barcoded TCR beta cDNA molecule for every two T cells. Donors were grouped into four age groups: young (average approximately 16 years), middle-aged (less than 40), aged (around 60) and long-lived (less than 85). The study analyzed two additional independent replicas of 1 million unique cDNA reads from the same blood draw for two donors, one aged 18 to 30 and one aged 80 or older. To avoid experimental bias, donors of different ages were distributed randomly across sequencing lanes. Using deep sequencing normalized with unique cDNA molecular identifiers, the study measured how TCR beta repertoire diversity changes with age. Summary of the overall study and its limitations: Estimates of total diversity from one million sequenced T cells were regarded as lower bounds and underestimates. Because profiling used bulk unsorted PBMCs, naive and antigen-experienced compartments could not be compared conclusively. The long-lived group showed more naive CD4+ T cells, fewer expanded clones and increased TCR diversity than the aged group, suggesting age selection. A strong correlation was found between observed TCR beta diversity and the percentage of naive T cells measured by flow cytometry. As age increased, observed TCR beta diversity per million T cells dropped in a roughly linear way, and a significant reduction was already evident by age 40. Because donor CMV infection status was unknown, age-related changes in expanded clonotypes were potentially confounded.

Systemically healthy Caucasian individuals from Russia, 39 in total and aged about 6 to 100 years, were included as donors. Roughly 9.5 milliliters of peripheral blood were drawn from each donor into EDTA-treated Vacutainer tubes. Ficoll-Paque density-gradient centrifugation was used to isolate PBMCs, with at least 6.5 million per sample. Total RNA was extracted from PBMCs with Trizol reagent, with at least 6 micrograms obtained per sample. The percentages of naive CD45RAhigh/CD27high T cells were determined by flow cytometry on a PBMC aliquot from every donor. Library prep was done by 5' RACE. The instrument given in TCRdb is Illumina HiSeq 2500. A second PCR of about 7 to 12 cycles was performed with a sample-barcoded 5' primer and a J-beta primer mix. Each TCR beta cDNA molecule received a unique molecular identifier from a template-switch 5' adaptor carrying 12 random nucleotides. At least 2.5 million CDR3-containing paired-end reads were obtained from each sample. All of the RNA was converted into first-strand cDNA using the Mint cDNA synthesis kit, with a TRBC-specific oligonucleotide serving as the primer. After uracil-DNA glycosylase treatment, a first 18-cycle PCR used universal primers M1SS and BC2_uni_R on all cDNA. Per the source publication's procedure: Each sample was normalized by randomly selecting 1 million high-quality reads, each carrying a distinct molecular identifier. Reads sharing molecular identifiers were discarded rather than binned into consensus sequences. CDR3 identification, clonotype clustering and error correction used MiTCR with a Q25 quality threshold and the strictest error-elimination algorithm. A nonparametric unseen species model using Euler transformation provided a lower-bound estimate of total TCR beta diversity. TCRdb reworked the public reads: Q25 trimming with fastp, MiXCR clone assembly, productive beta chains retained. Every distinct CDR3 protein forms one entry, paired with its most common genes and DNA. Here the V and J calls rest on TCRdb's processing, not on the authors' analysis. The sample profile shows about 1.8 million distinct CDR3 sequences; 40% to 55% of them were found once. The leading ten clones occupy over 2% of the sample.

The sequenced sample was blood. This clonotype was sampled from a woman aged 40 to 55 in good health.

The CDR3 region reads CASSLPGTGGGETQYF. The sequenced DNA: TGTGCCAGCAGTCTCCCCGGGACAGGAGGAGGAGAGACCCAGTACTTC. The V gene is TRBV12-3 or TRBV12-4 and the J gene is TRBJ2-7; TRBD1 matches 8 bases in the middle. The J call may be faulty, since TRBJ2-5 better matches the DNA end. There are 16 amino acids in the CDR3, from cysteine to phenylalanine inclusive. Kept here is only the CDR3 DNA, which spans 48 bases and is read in frame from base 1.